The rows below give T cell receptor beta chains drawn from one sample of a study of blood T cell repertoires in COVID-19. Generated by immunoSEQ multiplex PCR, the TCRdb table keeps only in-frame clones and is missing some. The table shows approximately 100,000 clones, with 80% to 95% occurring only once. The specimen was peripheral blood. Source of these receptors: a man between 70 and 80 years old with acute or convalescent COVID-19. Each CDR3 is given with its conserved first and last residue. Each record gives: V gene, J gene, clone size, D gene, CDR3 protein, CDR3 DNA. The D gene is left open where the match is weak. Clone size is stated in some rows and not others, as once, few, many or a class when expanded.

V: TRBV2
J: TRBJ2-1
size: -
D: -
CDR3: CASSRTRINEQFF
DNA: TGTGCCAGCAGCCGTACTAGGATCAATGAGCAGTTCTTC

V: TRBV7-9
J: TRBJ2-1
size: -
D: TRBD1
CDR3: CASSHRTGDEQFF
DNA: TGTGCCAGCAGCCACCGGACAGGGGATGAGCAGTTCTTC

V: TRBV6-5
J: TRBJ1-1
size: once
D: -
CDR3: CASSLGETAFF
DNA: TGTGCCAGCAGCCTTGGGGAGACAGCTTTCTTT

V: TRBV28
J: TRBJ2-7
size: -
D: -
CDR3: CASSSIGGLTYEQYF
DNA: TGTGCCAGCAGTTCTATAGGAGGCTTAACCTACGAGCAGTACTTC

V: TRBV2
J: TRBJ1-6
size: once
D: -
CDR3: CASSARQYNNSPLHF
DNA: TGTGCCAGCAGTGCCCGACAGTACAATAATTCACCCCTCCACTTT

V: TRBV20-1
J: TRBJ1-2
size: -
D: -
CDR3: CSATGQNGYTF
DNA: TGCAGTGCTACCGGACAGAATGGCTACACCTTC

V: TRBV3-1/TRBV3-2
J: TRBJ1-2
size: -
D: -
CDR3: CASSQGTNYGYTF
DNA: TGTGCCAGCAGCCAAGGGACAAACTATGGCTACACCTTC

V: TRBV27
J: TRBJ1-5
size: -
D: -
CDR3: CASRSRYSNQPQHF
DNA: TGTGCCAGCAGGAGTCGTTATAGCAATCAGCCCCAGCATTTT

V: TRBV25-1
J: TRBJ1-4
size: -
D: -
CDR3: CASSDRTVVGKLFF
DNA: TGTGCCAGCAGTGATAGGACAGTTGTTGGAAAACTGTTTTTT

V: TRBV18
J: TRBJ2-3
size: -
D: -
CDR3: CASSPLSTDTQYF
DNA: TGTGCCAGCTCACCACTAAGCACAGATACGCAGTATTTT

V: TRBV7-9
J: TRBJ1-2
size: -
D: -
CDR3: CASSLAGQGGGYTF
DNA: TGTGCCAGCAGCTTAGCGGGGCAGGGAGGTGGCTACACCTTC

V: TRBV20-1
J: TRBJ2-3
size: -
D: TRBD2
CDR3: CSASLASGSPDTQYF
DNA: TGCAGTGCTAGTCTGGCTAGCGGGAGTCCAGATACGCAGTATTTT

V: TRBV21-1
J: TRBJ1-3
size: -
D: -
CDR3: CARDPRGYGNTIYF
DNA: TGTGCCAGGGACCCCAGGGGGTATGGAAACACCATATATTTT

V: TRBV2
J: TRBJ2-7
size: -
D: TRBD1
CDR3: CASSAGDRGPYEQYF
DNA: TGTGCCAGCAGTGCGGGCGACAGGGGGCCCTACGAGCAGTACTTC

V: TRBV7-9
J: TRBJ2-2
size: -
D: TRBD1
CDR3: CASSPDRAPGELFF
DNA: TGTGCCAGCAGCCCGGACAGGGCCCCCGGGGAGCTGTTTTTT

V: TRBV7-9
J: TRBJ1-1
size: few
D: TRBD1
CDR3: CASSPLDRVVSKNTEAFF
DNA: TGTGCCAGCAGCCCTCTTGACAGGGTGGTTTCCAAGAACACTGAAGCTTTCTTT

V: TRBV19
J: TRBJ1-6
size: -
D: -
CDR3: CASSIGGVNSPLHF
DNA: TGTGCCAGTAGTATCGGGGGGGTTAATTCACCCCTCCACTTT

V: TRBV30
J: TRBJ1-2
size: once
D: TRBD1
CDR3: CAWSSNGQGVEGYTF
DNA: TGTGCCTGGAGTTCTAACGGACAGGGAGTAGAAGGCTACACCTTC

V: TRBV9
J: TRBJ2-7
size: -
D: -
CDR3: CASSVERTQGRGYEQYF
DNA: TGTGCCAGCAGCGTAGAAAGAACTCAGGGCCGCGGCTACGAGCAGTACTTC

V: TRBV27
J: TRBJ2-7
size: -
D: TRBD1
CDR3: CASSLSWTGGPFTYEQYF
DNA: TGTGCCAGCAGTTTATCCTGGACAGGGGGCCCTTTTACCTACGAGCAGTACTTC

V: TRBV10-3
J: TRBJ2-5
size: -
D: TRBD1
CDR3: CAIRADRGQETQYF
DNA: TGTGCCATCAGGGCCGACAGGGGTCAAGAGACCCAGTACTTC

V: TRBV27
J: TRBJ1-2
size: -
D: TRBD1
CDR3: CASSLRTGHYGYTF
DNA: TGTGCCAGCAGCCTTAGGACAGGCCACTATGGCTACACCTTC

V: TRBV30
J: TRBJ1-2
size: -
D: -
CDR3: CAWSRQGNYGYTF
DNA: TGTGCCTGGAGCCGGCAGGGGAACTATGGCTACACCTTC

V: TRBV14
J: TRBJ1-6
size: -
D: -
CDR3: CASSAGRRSSYNSPLHF
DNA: TGTGCCAGCAGCGCGGGACGGAGGAGCTCCTATAATTCACCCCTCCACTTT

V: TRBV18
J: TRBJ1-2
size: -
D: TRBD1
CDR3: CASSPRQGSGYTF
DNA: TGTGCCAGCTCACCACGACAGGGCTCTGGCTACACCTTC

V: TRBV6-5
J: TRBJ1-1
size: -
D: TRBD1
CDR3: CASSYSRTGRAFF
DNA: TGTGCCAGCAGTTACTCGCGGACAGGGAGAGCTTTCTTT

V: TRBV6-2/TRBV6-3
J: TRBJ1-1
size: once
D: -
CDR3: CASSYLGQAFF
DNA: TGTGCCAGCAGTTACTTGGGGCAAGCTTTCTTT

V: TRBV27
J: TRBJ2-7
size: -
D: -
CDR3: CASSLTGIGSYEQYF
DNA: TGTGCCAGCAGCCTCACAGGGATCGGATCCTACGAGCAGTACTTC

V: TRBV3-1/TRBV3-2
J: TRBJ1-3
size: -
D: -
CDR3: CASSQGGGGFSGNTIYF
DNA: TGTGCCAGCAGCCAAGGGGGAGGGGGGTTCTCTGGAAACACCATATATTTT

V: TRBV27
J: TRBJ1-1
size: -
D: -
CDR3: CASSLIATGVTNTEAFF
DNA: TGTGCCAGCAGTTTAATCGCAACCGGGGTCACGAACACTGAAGCTTTCTTT

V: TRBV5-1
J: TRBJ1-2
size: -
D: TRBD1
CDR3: CASSGLEKGAGLYGYTF
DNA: TGCGCCAGCAGCGGATTAGAAAAGGGGGCTGGACTTTATGGCTACACCTTC

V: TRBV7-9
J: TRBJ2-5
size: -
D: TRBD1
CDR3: CASSPPTGGRETQYF
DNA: TGTGCCAGCAGCCCTCCGACAGGGGGAAGGGAGACCCAGTACTTC

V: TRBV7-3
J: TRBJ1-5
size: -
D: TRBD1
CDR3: CASSPDRNQPQHF
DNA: TGTGCCAGCAGCCCGGACAGGAATCAGCCCCAGCATTTT

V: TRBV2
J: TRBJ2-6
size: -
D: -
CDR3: CASGRFTGILSGANVLTF
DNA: TGTGCCAGCGGACGATTTACAGGGATTCTCTCTGGGGCCAACGTCCTGACTTTC

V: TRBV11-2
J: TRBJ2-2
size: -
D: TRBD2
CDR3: CASSLRLAGSTGELFF
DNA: TGTGCCAGCAGCCTCCGACTAGCGGGAAGCACCGGGGAGCTGTTTTTT

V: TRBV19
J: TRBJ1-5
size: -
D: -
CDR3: CAGGRGRRNQPQHF
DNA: TGTGCCGGGGGGAGGGGTCGGAGGAATCAGCCCCAGCATTTT

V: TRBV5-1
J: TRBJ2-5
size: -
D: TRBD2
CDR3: CASTIAGQETQYF
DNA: TGCGCCAGCACCATAGCGGGGCAAGAGACCCAGTACTTC

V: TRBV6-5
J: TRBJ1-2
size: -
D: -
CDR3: CASSLGAAPDGYTF
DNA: TGTGCCAGCTCTTTAGGGGCGGCTCCGGACGGCTACACCTTC

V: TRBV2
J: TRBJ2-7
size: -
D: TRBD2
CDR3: CASSEAIAGEGVDEQYF
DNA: TGTGCCAGCAGTGAAGCAATAGCGGGAGAGGGTGTCGACGAGCAGTACTTC

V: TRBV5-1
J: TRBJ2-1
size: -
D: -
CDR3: CASSSIRTGTNEQFF
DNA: TGCGCCAGCAGCTCTATAAGGACGGGAACGAATGAGCAGTTCTTC

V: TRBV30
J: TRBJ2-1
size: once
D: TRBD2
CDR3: CAWSPGGLLSSYNEQFF
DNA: TGTGCCTGGAGCCCGGGGGGACTGTTGAGCTCCTACAATGAGCAGTTCTTC

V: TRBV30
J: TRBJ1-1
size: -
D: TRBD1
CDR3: CAWNKWTGGNTEAFF
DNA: TGTGCCTGGAATAAATGGACAGGGGGCAACACTGAAGCTTTCTTT

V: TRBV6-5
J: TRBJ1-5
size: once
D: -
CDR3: CASGTNRVGQPQHF
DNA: TGTGCCAGCGGTACTAACAGGGTTGGTCAGCCCCAGCATTTT

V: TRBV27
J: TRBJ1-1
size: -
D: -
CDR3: CASSFRAVTEAFF
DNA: TGTGCCAGCAGTTTCAGGGCTGTCACTGAAGCTTTCTTT

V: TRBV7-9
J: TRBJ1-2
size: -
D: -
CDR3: CASSLRSSTVQNYGYTF
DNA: TGTGCCAGCAGCTTACGTTCCTCGACAGTTCAGAACTATGGCTACACCTTC

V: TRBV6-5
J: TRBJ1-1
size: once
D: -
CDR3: CASSYSYRVGTEAFF
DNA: TGTGCCAGCAGTTACTCTTACAGGGTCGGCACTGAAGCTTTCTTT

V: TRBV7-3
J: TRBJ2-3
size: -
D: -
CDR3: CASSSLATSTDTQYF
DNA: TGTGCCAGCAGCTCTCTAGCGACTAGCACAGATACGCAGTATTTT